The next 30 T cell receptor beta chains were all read from a single sample in a study of T cell repertoires in cytomegalovirus infection. These receptors lack a known antigen. TCRdb passed the reads through MiXCR, listing each CDR3 protein once. Among about 310,000 distinct CDR3 sequences listed, 20% to 30% were seen once. This material consisted of cultured PBMCs, taken from culture after CMV antigen stimulation. The receptors shown here come from a human donor in good health (CMV status not recorded). Some clones in this sample may be carry-over from other donors' samples.

The chain employs TRBV7-2 and TRBJ2-7; TRBD1 might be the D (5 bases). Between the trimmed V and J ends, which lost 1 base and 7 bases, there was a span of 14 bases. CDR1 and CDR2 (germline): SGHTA, FQGNSA. This CDR3 contains 14 residues. Written as DNA, the CDR3 is TGTGCCAGCAGCTTAGGTGGGGCCCTGTGGGAGCAGTACTTC. This gives the protein CASSLGGALWEQYF.

This clonotype was counted a few times. J is TRBJ2-5 and V is TRBV12-3 or TRBV12-4; D is undetermined. This CDR3 is 13 amino acids long. V dropped 5 bases and J dropped 4 bases, with 11 bases sitting between them. The CDR3 sequence is CASSLDFLETQYF. The DNA of the CDR3 is TGTGCCAGCAGTCTTGACTTCTTAGAGACCCAGTACTTC.

This clonotype was picked up many times. The CDR3 is CASSLMGSETQYF. The CDR3 nucleotides are TGTGCCAGCAGCTTAATGGGGAGCGAGACCCAGTACTTC. The chain recombines TRBV7-2 with TRBJ2-5; a weak D match, TRBD2 (5 bases). Trimming took 2 bases from V and 5 from J, leaving 9 bases between them. The CDR3 runs 13 residues. Per germline, CDR1 SGHTA and CDR2 FQGNSA.

The chain recombines TRBV7-2 with TRBJ2-3, with D unresolved. The germline V gene encodes CDR1 SGHTA and CDR2 FQGNSA. The V and J ends lost 2 bases and 6 bases respectively, with 9 bases between them. This CDR3 region has 13 residues. The CDR3 DNA follows: TGTGCCAGCAGCTTATTAACAACCGATACGCAGTATTTT. This translates into CASSLLTTDTQYF. Variable domain in full (rest from reference TRBV7-2 and TRBJ2-3): GAGVSQSPSNKVTEKGKDVELRCDPISGHTALYWYRQSLGQGLEFLIYFQGNSAPDKSGLPSDRFSAERTGGSVSTLTIQRTQQEDSAVYLCASSLLTTDTQYFGPGTRLTVL.

This clonotype was observed a few times. DNA of the CDR3: TGTGCCAGCAGTTACGTCCGATACGAGCAGTTCTTC. It is translated as CASSYVRYEQFF. The genes are TRBV6-6 and TRBJ2-1; D is uncertain. The CDR3 length is 12 residues. Trimming removed 2 bases from V and 10 bases from J, with 9 bases in between. Germline V gene lookup returns CDR1 MNHNY and CDR2 SVGAGI (reference sequence).

This clonotype appeared once. The chain carries TRBV28 and TRBJ2-7; D is ambiguous. The germline V gene has CDR1 MDHEN and CDR2 SYDVKM. The CDR3 is made up of 11 amino acids. V lost 8 bases and J 0 bases, leaving 5 bases between the germline ends. This CDR3 reads CASESSYEQYF. The CDR3 bases are TGTGCCAGCGAGAGCTCCTACGAGCAGTACTTC. Together with reference TRBV28 and TRBJ2-7, the CDR3 gives the full variable domain: DVKVTQSSRYLVKRTGEKVFLECVQDMDHENMFWYRQDPGLGLRLIYFSYDVKMKEKGDIPEGYSVSREKKERFSLILESASTNQTSMYLCASESSYEQYFGPGTRLTVT.

This chain connects TRBV7-4 to TRBJ2-7, with D possibly being TRBD1 (6 bases). Per the germline V gene, CDR1 is SGHVT and CDR2 is SQSDAQ. Trimming stripped 3 bases from V and 6 bases from J, with 21 bases between. The CDR3 is 16 amino acids. CDR3 amino acids: CASSLGTGGLGGEQYF. CDR3 coding DNA: TGTGCCAGCAGCTTGGGTACTGGGGGCCTGGGCGGCGAGCAGTACTTC.

This clonotype has just a few counts. CDR3 nucleotide sequence: TGTGCCAGCAGTTTCGGGGGAGGAGGAGAGACCCAGTACTTC. Translated: CASSFGGGGETQYF. The V call is TRBV12-3 or TRBV12-4, the J call TRBJ2-5; TRBD2 is a possible D gene (6 bases). Between the trimmed V and J ends, which lost 3 bases and 4 bases, there was a span of 12 bases. The CDR3 length is 14 residues.

The chain links TRBV6-6 to TRBJ2-1, with 14 bases fitting TRBD2. The CDR3 extends over 18 amino acids. Germline loops: CDR1 MNHNY, CDR2 SVGAGI (reference sequence). J lost 4 bases, V lost 7 bases, and 12 bases had no gene match. CDR3 sequence: CASTLRGTSGSIYNEQFF. The CDR3 DNA follows: TGTGCCAGCACCCTACGAGGGACTAGCGGGAGCATATACAATGAGCAGTTCTTC.

The CDR3 loop is CASSYSWGPLNYGYTF. DNA of the CDR3: TGTGCCAGCAGTTACTCATGGGGCCCTCTTAACTATGGCTACACCTTC. The chain has TRBV6-5 and TRBJ1-2; weak D call: TRBD1 (5 bases). The CDR3 has 16 amino acids. In germline, CDR1 is MNHEY, CDR2 SVGAGI. Trimming pared 0 bases from V and 1 base from J, leaving 12 bases between.

This clonotype was seen a few times. The V call is TRBV15, the J call TRBJ2-3; 9 bases are a match to TRBD1. The V gene's germline CDR1 is LNHNV and CDR2 YYDKDF (reference sequence). The junction had 4 bases not matched to a gene; V was cut back by 1 base and J by 2 bases. CDR3 length: 16 residues. The CDR3 spells CATSRGTGAATDTQYF. CDR3 in DNA: TGTGCCACCAGCAGAGGGACAGGGGCGGCCACAGATACGCAGTATTTT.

The sample holds many counts of this clonotype. The chain combines TRBV18 with TRBJ1-1, with a possible D match to TRBD1 (6 bases). The CDR3 is 16 residues long. CDR1 is KGHSH, CDR2 LQKENI, per germline. With 0 bases removed from V and 1 base from J, the gap between germline ends came to 12 bases. The DNA for the CDR3 is TGTGCCAGCTCACCACCGGGGGCCAGGGGGAACACTGAAGCTTTCTTT. Protein product: CASSPPGARGNTEAFF. Full variable domain (rest looked up from reference TRBV18 and TRBJ1-1): NAGVMQNPRHLVRRRGQEARLRCSPMKGHSHVYWYRQLPEEGLKFMVYLQKENIIDESGMPKERFSAEFPKEGPSILRIQQVVRGDSAAYFCASSPPGARGNTEAFFGQGTRLTVV.

This chain connects TRBV7-8 to TRBJ1-5, with 7 bases matching TRBD1. Germline CDR1 reads SGHVS; CDR2 reads FQNEAQ. The CDR3 contains 20 residues. The trim removed 2 bases at V and 0 bases at J, leaving 16 bases unmatched. The CDR3 sequence: CASSLSTTGSNLYSNQPQHF. In DNA, the CDR3 is TGTGCCAGCAGCTTATCGACGACAGGGTCGAATTTATATAGCAATCAGCCCCAGCATTTT. Based on the CDR3 plus reference TRBV7-8 and TRBJ1-5, the full variable domain is GAGVSQSPRYKVAKRGQDVALRCDPISGHVSLFWYQQALGQGPEFLTYFQNEAQLDKSGLPSDRFFAERPEGSVSTLKIQRTQQEDSAVYLCASSLSTTGSNLYSNQPQHFGDGTRLSIL.

This clonotype was recorded at least ten times. V gene TRBV7-2 combines with J gene TRBJ2-3; 9 bases map to TRBD2. CDR3 length equals 14 residues. The germline CDR1 and CDR2 sequences are SGHTA and FQGNSA. V was clipped by 5 bases and J by 7 bases; unmatched bases: 7. As DNA, the CDR3 is TGTGCCAGCAGCCCGGGACTAGCCAGGAATACGCAGTATTTT. This encodes CASSPGLARNTQYF.

Remarks on this clonotype: A clone one base away is much larger, so this may be a read error. This rearrangement joins TRBV19 to TRBJ2-5, with D unresolved. V lost 6 bases, J lost 1 base, and 6 bases lay in between. From germline, CDR1 is LNHDA and CDR2 SQIVND (reference sequence). This CDR3 is 12 amino acids long. The CDR3 bases are TGTGCCAGTAGCATGTGCCAAGAGACCCAGTACTTC. It translates to CASSMCQETQYF.

This rearrangement joins TRBV20-1 to TRBJ1-5, with D possibly matching TRBD1 (5 bases). With 0 bases removed from V and 0 bases from J, the gap between germline ends came to 6 bases. Germline CDR1 DFQATT, CDR2 SNEGSKA (reference sequence). CDR3 length: 14 amino acids. The CDR3 sequence is CSAREGVSNQPQHF. The CDR3 DNA is TGCAGTGCTAGAGAGGGGGTTAGCAATCAGCCCCAGCATTTT.

This clonotype was observed a handful of times. The chain is built from TRBV20-1 and TRBJ2-1; 12 bases fit TRBD2. The CDR3 covers 15 residues. In germline, CDR1 is DFQATT, CDR2 SNEGSKA (reference sequence). Trimming at V came to 0 bases and at J to 4 bases, leaving 1 base not matched to a gene. The CDR3 loop reads CSARDTSGGYNEQFF. The CDR3 DNA follows: TGCAGTGCTAGAGATACTAGCGGGGGGTACAATGAGCAGTTCTTC.

This clonotype was counted between two and nine times. The chain couples TRBV11-3 to TRBJ2-5; tentatively, D is TRBD1 (6 bases). The germline gives CDR1 SGHNT, CDR2 YENEEA. The CDR3 extends over 13 amino acids. Trimming pared 2 bases from V and 4 bases from J, leaving 8 bases between. This CDR3 reads CASSLTGRETQYF. The CDR3 nucleotides read TGTGCCAGCAGCTTAACAGGGCGAGAGACCCAGTACTTC.

This clonotype was counted once. V usage is TRBV7-4 and J usage is TRBJ1-4; TRBD1 is a possible D gene (6 bases). The CDR3 sequence is 12 residues long. V lost 5 bases to trimming and J lost 8 bases, with 9 bases between them. Germline lookup yields CDR1 SGHVT and CDR2 SQSDAQ. The CDR3 here is CASSPGVEKLFF. The CDR3 DNA follows: TGTGCCAGCAGCCCAGGGGTCGAAAAACTGTTTTTT. Filled out from reference TRBV7-4 and TRBJ1-4, the complete variable domain reads GAGVSQSPRYKVAKRGRDVALRCDSISGHVTLYWYRQTLGQGSEVLTYSQSDAQRDKSGRPSGRFSAERPERSVSTLKIQRTEQGDSAVYLCASSPGVEKLFFGSGTQLSVL.

The CDR3 DNA reads TGTGCCAGCAGCTTAGGTCAACAGGGGCTAGGAAACACCATATATTTT. This encodes CASSLGQQGLGNTIYF. The chain employs TRBV7-2 and TRBJ1-3, with 7 positions matching TRBD1. The germline V gene encodes CDR1 SGHTA and CDR2 FQGNSA. The CDR3 is made up of 16 amino acids. J lost 4 bases, V lost 1 base, and 7 bases had no gene match.

The sample holds a few counts of this clonotype. The chain links TRBV7-2 to TRBJ2-1, with 11 bases lining up with TRBD2. In germline, CDR1 is SGHTA, CDR2 FQGNSA. The CDR3 is 16 amino acids. J was trimmed by 6 bases and V by 5 bases; bases with no gene match: 9. CDR3 sequence: CASSPRLLAGGNEQFF. The CDR3, as DNA: TGTGCCAGCAGCCCCAGGCTCCTAGCGGGAGGCAATGAGCAGTTCTTC.

This sequence joins TRBV5-1 and TRBJ1-2; D unclear. Deletions cut 4 bases from V and 6 bases from J, with 16 bases between. Germline loops: CDR1 SGHRS, CDR2 YFSETQ. The CDR3 spans 14 residues. The CDR3 nucleotides are TGCGCCAGCAGCCGGGTCGGTGGGCCCGATGGCTACACCTTC. Its translation is CASSRVGGPDGYTF. The full variable domain, completed using reference TRBV5-1 and TRBJ1-2, is KAGVTQTPRYLIKTRGQQVTLSCSPISGHRSVSWYQQTPGQGLQFLFEYFSETQRNKGNFPGRFSGRQFSNSRSEMNVSTLELGDSALYLCASSRVGGPDGYTFGSGTRLTVV.

A note on this clonotype: One end of the junction is discordant with germline, which a read error may explain. The rearrangement joins TRBV4-1 to TRBJ1-2, with TRBD1 as a possible D gene (5 bases). The CDR3 has 13 residues. In germline, CDR1 is MGHRA, CDR2 YSYEKL. The chain's CDR3 is CASSQVNAGVGIF. The CDR3 DNA reads as TGCGCCAGCAGCCAAGTTAACGCGGGGGTCGGCATCTTC.

The genes are TRBV19 and TRBJ2-1, with 11 nucleotides matching TRBD2. The CDR3 is made up of 14 amino acids. V gave up 7 bases and J gave up 8 bases; unmatched junction bases: 7. Germline V gene lookup returns CDR1 LNHDA and CDR2 SQIVND (reference sequence). The CDR3 reads CASNKLAGVHEQFF. The CDR3 DNA reads TGTGCCAGTAATAAACTAGCGGGAGTGCATGAGCAGTTCTTC.

The V call is TRBV25-1, the J call TRBJ1-6; D remains unclear. Germline lookup yields CDR1 MGHDK and CDR2 SYGVNS. This CDR3 region has 14 residues. Between the trimmed V and J ends, which lost 5 bases and 6 bases, there was a span of 11 bases. The CDR3 loop is CASSLTNPNSPLHF. Written as DNA, the CDR3 is TGTGCCAGCAGTCTCACAAACCCTAATTCACCCCTCCACTTT.

The V gene is TRBV28, the J gene TRBJ1-4, with 7 positions matching TRBD1. The ends lost 3 bases at V and 4 bases at J; junction bases unmatched: 17. Germline V CDR1 and CDR2: MDHEN, SYDVKM. CDR3 length: 19 amino acids. CDR3 region: CASSFPPRISGTVNEKLFF. CDR3 DNA sequence: TGTGCCAGCAGTTTTCCTCCCAGAATATCCGGGACAGTTAATGAAAAACTGTTTTTT.

The rearrangement links TRBV4-3 to TRBJ1-5, with a weak D call TRBD1 (5 bases). The CDR3 contains 16 residues. Germline assignment: CDR1 LGHNA and CDR2 YSLEER. V was trimmed by 1 base and J by 9 bases, leaving 19 bases between them. The CDR3 sequence is CASSQVIGAAGGPQHF. The CDR3 DNA is TGCGCCAGCAGCCAAGTGATAGGGGCCGCGGGCGGGCCCCAGCATTTT.

This chain connects TRBV6-5 to TRBJ1-3; D gene uncertain. Trimming took off 0 bases at V and 0 bases at J, with 3 bases between the two ends. This CDR3 spans 14 amino acids. Germline V CDR1 and CDR2: MNHEY, SVGAGI. The CDR3 bases are TGTGCCAGCAGTTACTCCGGCTCTGGAAACACCATATATTTT. Amino acid sequence: CASSYSGSGNTIYF.

This clonotype was counted only a few times. This chain links TRBV12-3 or TRBV12-4 with TRBJ1-4; TRBD1 is a possible D gene (6 bases). Between the trimmed V and J ends, which lost 6 bases and 6 bases, there was a span of 11 bases. The CDR3 extends over 13 amino acids. Written as DNA, the CDR3 is TGTGCCAGCAGGAAGGACAGCTATGAAAAACTGTTTTTT. Encoded protein: CASRKDSYEKLFF.

This clonotype was seen at least ten times. The chain combines TRBV7-8 with TRBJ2-2, with no clear D. Per germline, CDR1 SGHVS and CDR2 FQNEAQ. V lost 4 bases and J lost 5, with 14 bases in between. This CDR3 is built from 15 residues. The CDR3 DNA sequence: TGTGCCAGCAGCTATTACATGGGTATGACCGGGGAGCTGTTTTTT. Residues: CASSYYMGMTGELFF.